The sequence of this T cell receptor beta chain was determined in a study of T cells after somatic rescue of genetic block (dated by TCRdb to 2019 to 2021). Some background on the complete study: The study assessed how robust, over the long term, a T-cell system was when the system had developed through somatic rescue of a genetic block in T-cell development.

The library was prepared using the immunoSEQ multiplex PCR assay. TCRdb's version of the immuneACCESS table is confined to in-frame rearrangements and falls short of the full clone set. An unresolved V gene accounts for under half of the shortfall where checked; the remainder is of unknown origin. This sample lists more than 70,000 clones; 80% to 90% were detected once. The ten largest clones represent about 1.5% of the sample. Notes on this clone: Its antigen is currently not known. Qualities for individual bases were not recorded, and no much larger clone is one base off.

The cysteine opens and the phenylalanine closes a CDR3 of 18 amino acids. The kept DNA is CDR3 alone, 54 bases in frame from the first base. Clipping removes 0 bases from V and 2 bases from J, with 11 as the unmatched junction base count. CDR1 LGHNA and CDR2 YNFKEQ are derived from the germline V gene. Here the chain combines TRBV4-2 and TRBJ2-7; 9 of the junction bases match TRBD2. The sequenced sample consisted of peripheral blood mononuclear cells (PBMCs). This sequence originates from a woman younger than 30. The DNA reads as follows: TGTGCCAGCAGCCAAGAAGGGGGGCTAGCGGGAATACCCTACGAGCAGTACTTC. This gives the protein CASSQEGGLAGIPYEQYF.